This is a list of T cell receptor beta chains from one sample in a study of control samples from healthy donors and cancer patients. Clones were read by immunoSEQ multiplex PCR, and TCRdb kept only the in-frame ones, dropping some. The data hold about 160,000 clones, with about 94% observed a single time. The sample comprised blood. These receptors originate from a middle-aged woman in good health. The CDR3 runs from the conserved cysteine through the conserved F or W. Each record gives: clone size, D gene, J gene, V gene, CDR3 protein, CDR3 DNA. D genes are given only for firm matches. Rows give clone size only sometimes, using once, few, many, or a class for an expanded clone.

clone size: NA
D gene: TRBD2
J gene: TRBJ2-7
V gene: TRBV5-1
CDR3 protein: CASSPTRTSGDYEQYF
CDR3 DNA: TGCGCCAGCAGCCCTACACGGACTAGCGGGGACTACGAGCAGTACTTC

clone size: few
D gene: NA
J gene: TRBJ1-6
V gene: TRBV4-1
CDR3 protein: CASSHQRGVSGYSPLHF
CDR3 DNA: TGCGCCAGCAGCCACCAGAGGGGAGTGTCGGGCTATTCACCCCTCCACTTT

clone size: NA
D gene: TRBD1
J gene: TRBJ2-2
V gene: TRBV2
CDR3 protein: CASSGGQGARPGELFF
CDR3 DNA: TGTGCCAGCAGTGGGGGACAGGGGGCGCGGCCCGGGGAGCTGTTTTTT

clone size: NA
D gene: NA
J gene: TRBJ1-2
V gene: TRBV7-2
CDR3 protein: CANPLGELGGYTF
CDR3 DNA: TGTGCCAATCCTTTGGGGGAGCTGGGTGGCTACACCTTC

clone size: NA
D gene: TRBD1
J gene: TRBJ1-2
V gene: TRBV19
CDR3 protein: CASSIPWDSRGYTF
CDR3 DNA: TGTGCCAGTAGTATACCGTGGGACAGCCGTGGCTACACCTTC

clone size: NA
D gene: NA
J gene: TRBJ1-2
V gene: TRBV18
CDR3 protein: CASSPDSNYGYTF
CDR3 DNA: TGTGCCAGCTCACCGGACAGTAACTATGGCTACACCTTC

clone size: NA
D gene: NA
J gene: TRBJ1-2
V gene: TRBV6-6
CDR3 protein: CASSYPSKSYGYTF
CDR3 DNA: TGTGCCAGCAGTTATCCATCGAAGTCATATGGCTACACCTTC

clone size: NA
D gene: NA
J gene: TRBJ1-2
V gene: TRBV5-1
CDR3 protein: CASSLGRLEEVTF
CDR3 DNA: TGCGCCAGCAGCTTGGGCCGGCTAGAGGAGGTCACCTTC

clone size: NA
D gene: NA
J gene: TRBJ2-5
V gene: TRBV4-3
CDR3 protein: CASSQAVVRAGKTQYF
CDR3 DNA: TGCGCCAGCAGCCAAGCAGTGGTAAGGGCGGGGAAGACCCAGTACTTC

clone size: NA
D gene: NA
J gene: TRBJ1-5
V gene: TRBV9
CDR3 protein: CASSVEWGDQPQHF
CDR3 DNA: TGTGCCAGCAGCGTAGAATGGGGCGATCAGCCCCAGCATTTT

clone size: NA
D gene: NA
J gene: TRBJ1-3
V gene: TRBV2
CDR3 protein: CASSEMGPIPGNTIYF
CDR3 DNA: TGTGCCAGCAGTGAAATGGGACCTATCCCTGGAAACACCATATATTTT

clone size: NA
D gene: NA
J gene: TRBJ2-2
V gene: TRBV5-5
CDR3 protein: CASSFTGPNTGELFF
CDR3 DNA: TGTGCCAGCAGCTTCACAGGGCCGAACACCGGGGAGCTGTTTTTT

clone size: NA
D gene: NA
J gene: TRBJ2-3
V gene: TRBV7-6
CDR3 protein: CASSSGTLFSTDTQYF
CDR3 DNA: TGTGCCAGCAGCTCCGGGACACTCTTTAGCACAGATACGCAGTATTTT

clone size: NA
D gene: NA
J gene: TRBJ1-5
V gene: TRBV5-1
CDR3 protein: CASSLDASRNQPQHF
CDR3 DNA: TGCGCCAGCAGTTTGGACGCCAGCAGAAATCAGCCCCAGCATTTT

clone size: NA
D gene: NA
J gene: TRBJ1-4
V gene: TRBV2
CDR3 protein: CASRVLHNEKLFF
CDR3 DNA: TGTGCCAGCAGAGTCCTCCATAATGAAAAACTGTTTTTT

clone size: few
D gene: NA
J gene: TRBJ2-2
V gene: TRBV5-5
CDR3 protein: CASSLVPALGELFF
CDR3 DNA: TGTGCCAGCAGCTTGGTACCTGCACTCGGGGAGCTGTTTTTT

clone size: NA
D gene: TRBD2
J gene: TRBJ2-1
V gene: TRBV7-3
CDR3 protein: CASSDSGGARYEQFF
CDR3 DNA: TGTGCCAGCAGCGATAGCGGGGGGGCCAGGTATGAGCAGTTCTTC

clone size: NA
D gene: NA
J gene: TRBJ1-2
V gene: TRBV5-1
CDR3 protein: CASSLDTGAGYTF
CDR3 DNA: TGCGCCAGCAGCTTGGATACCGGGGCCGGCTACACCTTC

clone size: NA
D gene: TRBD1
J gene: TRBJ1-2
V gene: TRBV29-1
CDR3 protein: CSVPGQGYNYGYTF
CDR3 DNA: TGCAGCGTACCGGGACAGGGATATAACTATGGCTACACCTTC

clone size: NA
D gene: TRBD1
J gene: TRBJ1-5
V gene: TRBV7-8
CDR3 protein: CASRGIQGAGKVQPQHF
CDR3 DNA: TGTGCCAGCAGGGGGATACAGGGGGCCGGCAAGGTTCAGCCCCAGCATTTT

clone size: NA
D gene: NA
J gene: TRBJ2-1
V gene: TRBV5-1
CDR3 protein: CASSSEYNGQFF
CDR3 DNA: TGCGCCAGCAGCTCGGAGTACAATGGGCAGTTCTTC

clone size: NA
D gene: NA
J gene: TRBJ2-7
V gene: TRBV14
CDR3 protein: CASSQVFLREQYF
CDR3 DNA: TGTGCCAGCAGCCAAGTTTTCCTGCGGGAGCAGTACTTC

clone size: NA
D gene: NA
J gene: TRBJ1-3
V gene: TRBV2
CDR3 protein: CASSDLGNTIYF
CDR3 DNA: TGTGCCAGCAGTGACTTGGGAAACACCATATATTTT

clone size: NA
D gene: TRBD2
J gene: TRBJ2-1
V gene: TRBV29-1
CDR3 protein: CSLIAGVHNEQFF
CDR3 DNA: TGCAGCCTAATAGCGGGAGTCCACAATGAGCAGTTCTTC

clone size: NA
D gene: NA
J gene: TRBJ1-2
V gene: TRBV5-5
CDR3 protein: CASSLVPGRHYGYTF
CDR3 DNA: TGTGCCAGCAGCTTAGTTCCGGGACGCCACTATGGCTACACCTTC

clone size: NA
D gene: NA
J gene: TRBJ1-1
V gene: TRBV4-3
CDR3 protein: CASSQFSTGNTEAFF
CDR3 DNA: TGCGCCAGCAGCCAATTCTCGACGGGGAACACTGAAGCTTTCTTT

clone size: NA
D gene: NA
J gene: TRBJ2-1
V gene: TRBV19
CDR3 protein: CASSISLAHYNEQFF
CDR3 DNA: TGTGCCAGTAGTATTTCTCTAGCGCACTACAATGAGCAGTTCTTC

clone size: NA
D gene: NA
J gene: TRBJ1-1
V gene: TRBV7-2
CDR3 protein: CASSLAGAVEAFF
CDR3 DNA: TGTGCCAGCAGCTTAGCGGGGGCAGTTGAAGCTTTCTTT

clone size: NA
D gene: NA
J gene: TRBJ2-5
V gene: TRBV5-1
CDR3 protein: CASSLRDLGGETQYF
CDR3 DNA: TGCGCCAGCAGCCTCCGGGACTTGGGTGGAGAGACCCAGTACTTC

clone size: once
D gene: TRBD2
J gene: TRBJ2-3
V gene: TRBV27
CDR3 protein: CASSSIPGLAGLTDTQYF
CDR3 DNA: TGTGCCAGCAGTTCGATACCGGGACTAGCGGGACTCACAGATACGCAGTATTTT

clone size: NA
D gene: TRBD1
J gene: TRBJ2-1
V gene: TRBV9
CDR3 protein: CASSVMGQGNEQFF
CDR3 DNA: TGTGCCAGCAGCGTCATGGGACAGGGGAATGAGCAGTTCTTC

clone size: few
D gene: NA
J gene: TRBJ1-2
V gene: TRBV4-2
CDR3 protein: CASSQDGSYGYTF
CDR3 DNA: TGTGCCAGCAGCCAAGATGGCAGCTATGGCTACACCTTC

clone size: NA
D gene: NA
J gene: TRBJ1-2
V gene: TRBV4-1
CDR3 protein: CASSHGYGYTF
CDR3 DNA: TGCGCCAGCAGCCACGGGTATGGCTACACCTTC

clone size: NA
D gene: TRBD1
J gene: TRBJ1-2
V gene: TRBV29-1
CDR3 protein: CSAGTGMNYGYTF
CDR3 DNA: TGCAGCGCAGGGACAGGGATGAACTATGGCTACACCTTC

clone size: NA
D gene: NA
J gene: TRBJ2-5
V gene: TRBV5-1
CDR3 protein: CASSLATGQETQYF
CDR3 DNA: TGCGCCAGCAGCTTAGCGACGGGGCAAGAGACCCAGTACTTC

clone size: NA
D gene: NA
J gene: TRBJ1-6
V gene: TRBV2
CDR3 protein: CASSEAAARNSPLHF
CDR3 DNA: TGTGCCAGCAGTGAAGCGGCAGCTCGTAATTCACCCCTCCACTTT

clone size: NA
D gene: NA
J gene: TRBJ2-7
V gene: TRBV11-2
CDR3 protein: CASTFGGGSYEQYF
CDR3 DNA: TGTGCCAGCACCTTCGGCGGCGGCTCCTACGAGCAGTACTTC

clone size: NA
D gene: NA
J gene: TRBJ1-2
V gene: TRBV28
CDR3 protein: CASSFLQVYGYTF
CDR3 DNA: TGTGCCAGCAGTTTCCTACAGGTCTATGGCTACACCTTC

clone size: NA
D gene: NA
J gene: TRBJ1-3
V gene: TRBV7-9
CDR3 protein: CASSRAEGGNTIYF
CDR3 DNA: TGTGCCAGCAGCCGAGCCGAGGGAGGAAACACCATATATTTT

clone size: NA
D gene: NA
J gene: TRBJ1-1
V gene: TRBV7-2
CDR3 protein: CASSLRRGVDTEAFF
CDR3 DNA: TGTGCCAGCAGCCTCCGCCGGGGCGTGGACACTGAAGCTTTCTTT

clone size: NA
D gene: TRBD2
J gene: TRBJ2-7
V gene: TRBV10-3
CDR3 protein: CAISEVEAGAYEQYF
CDR3 DNA: TGTGCCATCAGTGAGGTTGAGGCGGGAGCCTACGAGCAGTACTTC

clone size: NA
D gene: NA
J gene: TRBJ1-4
V gene: TRBV19
CDR3 protein: CASSSTPGPKEQKLFF
CDR3 DNA: TGTGCCAGTAGTTCAACCCCGGGGCCCAAGGAGCAAAAACTGTTTTTT

clone size: NA
D gene: NA
J gene: TRBJ1-4
V gene: TRBV29-1
CDR3 protein: CSVGLSREKLFF
CDR3 DNA: TGCAGCGTTGGCCTCTCCAGAGAAAAACTGTTTTTT

clone size: NA
D gene: TRBD1
J gene: TRBJ1-2
V gene: TRBV11-2
CDR3 protein: CASSVTDRGNYGYTF
CDR3 DNA: TGTGCCAGCAGCGTCACCGACAGGGGGAACTATGGCTACACCTTC

clone size: NA
D gene: NA
J gene: TRBJ1-3
V gene: TRBV9
CDR3 protein: CASSSSSAEGNTIYF
CDR3 DNA: TGTGCCAGCAGCTCCTCGAGTGCGGAAGGAAACACCATATATTTT

clone size: NA
D gene: NA
J gene: TRBJ1-2
V gene: TRBV4-2
CDR3 protein: CASSQDFNGYTF
CDR3 DNA: TGTGCCAGCAGCCAAGATTTTAATGGCTACACCTTC

clone size: NA
D gene: TRBD1
J gene: TRBJ2-1
V gene: TRBV9
CDR3 protein: CASSVEQGPYNEQFF
CDR3 DNA: TGTGCCAGCAGCGTAGAACAGGGGCCCTACAATGAGCAGTTCTTC

clone size: NA
D gene: TRBD2
J gene: TRBJ2-2
V gene: TRBV9
CDR3 protein: CASSILAGGYTGELFF
CDR3 DNA: TGTGCCAGCAGCATATTAGCGGGGGGATACACCGGGGAGCTGTTTTTT

clone size: NA
D gene: TRBD1
J gene: TRBJ2-7
V gene: TRBV5-1
CDR3 protein: CASSLKAPTGTGDEQYF
CDR3 DNA: TGCGCCAGCAGCTTGAAGGCCCCGACAGGGACGGGTGACGAGCAGTACTTC

clone size: NA
D gene: NA
J gene: TRBJ1-1
V gene: TRBV27
CDR3 protein: CASSSNYLRNTEAFF
CDR3 DNA: TGTGCCAGCAGTTCTAATTACTTGAGGAACACTGAAGCTTTCTTT

clone size: NA
D gene: NA
J gene: TRBJ1-1
V gene: TRBV6-5
CDR3 protein: CASGLGGNTEAFF
CDR3 DNA: TGTGCCAGCGGGTTAGGGGGGAACACTGAAGCTTTCTTT

clone size: NA
D gene: TRBD2
J gene: TRBJ2-5
V gene: TRBV5-1
CDR3 protein: CASSPRTSGTQETQYF
CDR3 DNA: TGCGCCAGCAGCCCGCGGACTAGCGGAACTCAAGAGACCCAGTACTTC

clone size: once
D gene: NA
J gene: TRBJ1-2
V gene: TRBV7-8
CDR3 protein: CASSLGAGNYGYTF
CDR3 DNA: TGTGCCAGCAGCTTAGGTGCGGGGAACTATGGCTACACCTTC